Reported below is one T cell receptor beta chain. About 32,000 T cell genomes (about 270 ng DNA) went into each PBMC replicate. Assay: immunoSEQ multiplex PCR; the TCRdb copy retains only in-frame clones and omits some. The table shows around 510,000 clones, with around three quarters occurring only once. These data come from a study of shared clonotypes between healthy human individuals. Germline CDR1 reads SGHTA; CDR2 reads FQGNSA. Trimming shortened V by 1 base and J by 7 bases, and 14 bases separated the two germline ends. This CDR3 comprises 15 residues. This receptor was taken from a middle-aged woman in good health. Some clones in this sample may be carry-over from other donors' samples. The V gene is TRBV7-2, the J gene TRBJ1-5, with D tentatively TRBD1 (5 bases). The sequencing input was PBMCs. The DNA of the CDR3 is TGTGCCAGCAGCTTAGAACGCAGGGCGGGACAGCCCCAGCATTTT. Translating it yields CASSLERRAGQPQHF.